Following are 30 T cell receptor beta chains from one sample sequenced in a study of blood T cell repertoires in COVID-19. Sequencing was performed with immunoSEQ multiplex PCR; in TCRdb, only in-frame clones are kept and a portion is missing. This table has 150,000 to 200,000 clones, more than 85% appearing once. What was sequenced was PBMCs or T cells enriched from blood (not recorded which). The receptors originated from a middle-aged woman in a cohort exposed to, infected with or recovered from COVID-19 (not recorded which).

The chain uses TRBV24-1 and TRBJ1-1; D perhaps matches TRBD1 (5 bases). Trimming shortened V by 9 bases and J by 5 bases, and 15 bases separated the two germline ends. The CDR3 runs to 13 residues. Germline-derived CDR1 and CDR2 are KGHDR and SFDVKD. The CDR3 DNA reads as TGTGCCACCGGTGTCGGGGGGGGAACTGAAGCTTTCTTT. Amino acids: CATGVGGGTEAFF.

The rearrangement uses TRBV9 and TRBJ1-2; 10 bases are a match to TRBD1. The CDR3 loop spans 15 amino acids. Germline loops: CDR1 SGDLS, CDR2 YYNGEE. V lost 3 bases to trimming and J lost 4 bases; unmatched junction nucleotides: 6. Here the CDR3 DNA reads TGTGCCAGCAGCGATGGGACAGGGGACTTCTATGGCTACACCTTC. Protein sequence: CASSDGTGDFYGYTF.

The V and J genes are TRBV25-1 and TRBJ2-3, with D perhaps TRBD1 (6 bases). CDR3 size: 15 residues. CDR1 is MGHDK and CDR2 is SYGVNS in the germline V gene. Trimming took 3 bases from V and 3 from J, leaving 13 bases between them. The CDR3 DNA reads as TGTGCCAGCAGTGACACAGGGTGGGGTACAGATACGCAGTATTTT. Protein: CASSDTGWGTDTQYF.

The chain joins TRBV28 to TRBJ1-5; D uncertain. CDR3 length: 14 residues. Germline-derived CDR1 and CDR2 are MDHEN and SYDVKM. V lost 0 bases to trimming and J lost 4 bases, with 7 bases between them. This CDR3 is CASSLWGRNQPQHF. In DNA form, the CDR3 reads TGTGCCAGCAGTTTATGGGGCAGGAATCAGCCCCAGCATTTT.

The gene calls are TRBV12-3 or TRBV12-4 and TRBJ1-2, with 8 bases that match TRBD1. Trimming at V came to 5 bases and at J to 4 bases, leaving 3 bases not matched to a gene. This CDR3 region has 13 residues. DNA for the CDR3: TGTGCCAGCAGTCTAACAGGGGGCTATGGCTACACCTTC. Encoded protein: CASSLTGGYGYTF.

The J gene is TRBJ1-1, the V gene TRBV10-3; TRBD1 might be the D (5 bases). CDR3 size: 16 residues. Trimming took 3 bases from V and 2 from J, leaving 16 bases between them. The germline gives CDR1 ENHRY, CDR2 SYGVKD. The CDR3 region is CAISESGRQPNTEAFF. The CDR3 coding sequence is TGTGCCATCAGTGAATCAGGAAGACAGCCTAACACTGAAGCTTTCTTT.

V gene TRBV7-2 combines with J gene TRBJ1-2; D is uncertain. Germline V CDR1 and CDR2: SGHTA, FQGNSA. The ends were cut back, 3 bases at V and 4 bases at J, with 9 bases in the middle. The CDR3 is made up of 13 amino acids. CDR3 nucleotide sequence: TGTGCCAGCAGCTTTGCGGAAGCCTATGGCTACACCTTC. Its protein is CASSFAEAYGYTF.

This sequence joins TRBV9 and TRBJ1-1; D ambiguous. The CDR3 has 15 amino acids. Germline V gene data show CDR1 as SGDLS and CDR2 as YYNGEE. The V end lost 0 bases, the J end lost 1 base, and 10 bases lay between the germline ends. CDR3 in DNA: TGTGCCAGCAGCGTAGTTGGAGGGCCGAACACTGAAGCTTTCTTT. This encodes CASSVVGGPNTEAFF.

V is TRBV28 and J is TRBJ1-1; 10 bases fit TRBD1. The CDR3 has 16 residues. Germline CDR1 MDHEN, CDR2 SYDVKM. Trimming cost V 2 bases and J 3 bases; bases outside gene matches: 6. CDR3 residues: CASSLNPGQGDTEAFF. DNA for the CDR3: TGTGCCAGCAGTTTAAATCCCGGACAGGGGGACACTGAAGCTTTCTTT.

The chain has TRBV6-2 or TRBV6-3 and TRBJ2-6; 7 bases align to TRBD1. V shed 4 bases and J 0 bases; nucleotides not matched to a gene: 12. The CDR3 contains 19 residues. Germline V CDR1 and CDR2: MNHEY, SVGEGT. As DNA, the CDR3 is TGTGCCAGCAGTTCCCCCTTGAGGGGGCCCACCTCTGGGGCCAACGTCCTGACTTTC. Translation gives CASSSPLRGPTSGANVLTF.

For the CDR3, the DNA is TGTGCCAGCAGCCCAAATACAGGGCCCAATGAGCAGTTCTTC. Encoded protein: CASSPNTGPNEQFF. The chain carries TRBV13 and TRBJ2-1; D perhaps matches TRBD1 (6 bases). V was cut by 5 bases and J by 6 bases, with 14 bases left in between. The CDR3 runs to 14 residues. CDR1 is PRHDT and CDR2 is FYEKMQ in the germline V gene (reference sequence).

The chain carries TRBV7-9 and TRBJ1-1; 8 bases fit TRBD1. Looked up from germline, CDR1 is SEHNR and CDR2 is FQNEAQ (reference sequence). The V and J ends lost 3 bases and 1 base, in that order; junction bases with no gene match: 7. The length of the CDR3 is 16 residues. CDR3 coding DNA: TGTGCCAGCAGCTTCCAGACAGGGGTAAGGAACACTGAAGCTTTCTTT. This gives the protein CASSFQTGVRNTEAFF.

The sample holds a few counts of this clone. The chain employs TRBV6-5 and TRBJ1-2, with 7 bases matching TRBD1. V gave up 4 bases and J gave up 7 bases; unmatched junction bases: 6. Per germline, CDR1 MNHEY and CDR2 SVGAGI. The CDR3 has 13 amino acids. For the CDR3, the DNA is TGTGCCAGCAGTTCCCTAGGGGGCTCTGGCTACACCTTC. Its translation: CASSSLGGSGYTF.

The chain combines TRBV12-3 or TRBV12-4 with TRBJ2-5; no firm D call. V lost 3 bases to trimming and J lost 3 bases, with 8 bases between them. The CDR3 has 13 residues. CDR3 residues: CASSFDLKETQYF. The CDR3 coding sequence is TGTGCCAGCAGTTTCGACTTGAAAGAGACCCAGTACTTC.

The J gene is TRBJ2-5, the V gene TRBV3-1 (or the pseudogene TRBV3-2); TRBD2 matches 12 bases. The trim removed 4 bases at V and 5 bases at J, leaving 11 bases unmatched. This CDR3 has 17 amino acids. The germline V gene has CDR1 LGHDT and CDR2 YNNKEL (reference sequence). The CDR3 region is CASSPRPTSGGDETQYF. For the CDR3, the DNA is TGTGCCAGCAGCCCCAGGCCGACTAGCGGGGGAGACGAGACCCAGTACTTC.

The gene calls are TRBV2 and TRBJ2-2; TRBD2 matches at 7 bases. CDR3 size: 14 residues. Trimming at V came to 7 bases and at J to 5 bases, leaving 7 bases not matched to a gene. Germline CDR1 and CDR2: SNHLY and FYNNEI. This CDR3 reads CASKVVGGTGELFF. CDR3 bases: TGTGCCAGCAAAGTCGTCGGGGGGACCGGGGAGCTGTTTTTT.

The chain recombines TRBV4-2 with TRBJ1-1; TRBD1 might be the D (6 bases). Germline loops: CDR1 LGHNA, CDR2 YNFKEQ. This CDR3 is built from 14 residues. V was trimmed by 3 bases and J by 1 base, leaving 9 bases between them. The CDR3, as DNA: TGTGCCAGCAGCCATGGACAGTCGAACACTGAAGCTTTCTTT. Translating gives CASSHGQSNTEAFF.

V gene TRBV5-8 combines with J gene TRBJ2-3; unclear D gene. With 4 bases removed from V and 1 base from J, the gap between germline ends came to 13 bases. CDR3 size: 15 residues. Looked up from germline, CDR1 is SGHTS and CDR2 is YDEGEE. CDR3 coding DNA: TGTGCCAGCAGCATGGACGTACGGGGCACAGATACGCAGTATTTT. It encodes CASSMDVRGTDTQYF.

V is TRBV3-1 (or the pseudogene TRBV3-2) and J is TRBJ1-1, with D hard to call. CDR1 and CDR2 (germline): LGHDT, YNNKEL (reference sequence). This CDR3 region has 13 residues. V was cut by 2 bases and J by 3 bases, with 7 bases left in between. DNA of the CDR3: TGTGCCAGCAGCCAAATTAGCGACACTGAAGCTTTCTTT. It encodes CASSQISDTEAFF.

DNA for the CDR3: TGTGCCAGCAGCTCCATACTACTATTGAATGGCTACACCTTC. It translates to CASSSILLLNGYTF. This chain links TRBV7-9 with TRBJ1-2; D unresolved. Germline CDR1 and CDR2: SEHNR and FQNEAQ (reference sequence). The CDR3 extends over 14 amino acids. Deletions cut 4 bases from V and 6 bases from J, with 15 bases between.

The chain uses TRBV10-3 and TRBJ2-1; TRBD2 aligns across 7 bases. The V segment lost 4 bases and the J segment 5 bases; nucleotides outside the gene matches: 5. There are 14 residues in the CDR3. Germline V gene data show CDR1 as ENHRY and CDR2 as SYGVKD. Here the CDR3 reads CAISGLAEHNEQFF. In nucleotides, the CDR3 is TGTGCCATCAGTGGCCTAGCGGAGCACAATGAGCAGTTCTTC.

This chain connects TRBV5-4 to TRBJ2-2; 11 bases align to TRBD1. The CDR3 loop spans 15 amino acids. The V gene's germline CDR1 is SGHNT and CDR2 YYREEE (reference sequence). The ends lost 3 bases at V and 7 bases at J; junction bases unmatched: 5. The CDR3 region has the DNA TGTGCCAGCAGCTCGGGACAGGGGGTCTACGGGGAGCTGTTTTTT. Its translation is CASSSGQGVYGELFF.

Worth noting for this clone: It is likely a read error, because the conserved phenylalanine at the end of the CDR3 is missing. The DNA is omitted, as the CDR3 cannot be located on it reliably, and the CDR3 follows TCRdb's listing. This chain connects TRBV3-1 (or the pseudogene TRBV3-2) to TRBJ1-2; TRBD1 reflects the table's D call only, with no check against the DNA. The CDR3 is 9 residues long, ends included. The V gene's germline CDR1 is LGHDT and CDR2 YNNKEL (reference sequence). The CDR3 is CASSRTGNI.

A word on this clone: Other DNA sequences in this sample translate to the same CDR3. The chain is built from TRBV27 and TRBJ2-2; 7 positions agree with TRBD1. The CDR3 runs 15 residues. J was trimmed by 0 bases and V by 6 bases; bases with no gene match: 4. Germline CDR1 reads MNHEY; CDR2 reads SMNVEV (reference sequence). The CDR3 is CASSLGTANTGELFF. CDR3 DNA sequence: TGTGCCAGCAGCCTAGGGACAGCGAACACCGGGGAGCTGTTTTTT.

The CDR3 bases are TGTGCCAGCAGCCAAGCAGCGGTAAATACGCAGTATTTT. As protein: CASSQAAVNTQYF. The chain couples TRBV11-3 to TRBJ2-3; maybe TRBD2 (5 bases). CDR3 length: 13 amino acids. Germline V gene lookup returns CDR1 SGHNT and CDR2 YENEEA. The V gene lost 5 bases and the J gene lost 7 bases, with 13 bases spanning the gap.

This clone was found once. The rearrangement links TRBV5-1 to TRBJ2-7; TRBD1 agrees at 7 bases. This CDR3 region has 17 residues. V dropped 4 bases and J dropped 4; count of bases not matched to a gene: 17. Germline CDR1 reads SGHRS; CDR2 reads YFSETQ. This CDR3 is CASSTLQGPPYRYEQYF. CDR3 DNA: TGCGCCAGCAGCACCTTACAGGGGCCGCCCTACCGATACGAGCAGTACTTC.

The V and J genes are TRBV14 and TRBJ1-2, with D possibly TRBD1 on 6 matching bases. The CDR3 totals 12 residues. V shed 8 bases and J shed 8 bases, with 15 bases lying between them. CDR1 is SGHDN and CDR2 is FVKESK in the germline V gene. The CDR3: CASSLGAEGYTF. The DNA for the CDR3 is TGTGCCAGCTCTCTGGGGGCTGAAGGCTACACCTTC.

The chain carries TRBV28 and TRBJ1-6, with a weak D call TRBD1 (5 bases). The V gene's germline CDR1 is MDHEN and CDR2 SYDVKM. The V gene lost 10 bases and the J gene lost 0 bases, with 13 bases spanning the gap. The CDR3 spans 15 residues. The CDR3 DNA is TGTGCCACCCTTGGGGGGAGCTCCTATAATTCACCCCTCCACTTT. This gives the protein CATLGGSSYNSPLHF.

The J gene is TRBJ2-3, the V gene TRBV5-4; 7 bases line up with TRBD2. The V gene end was trimmed by 5 bases and the J gene end by 5 bases; junction bases not matched to a gene: 11. CDR1 is SGHNT and CDR2 is YYREEE in the germline V gene (reference sequence). This CDR3 contains 15 residues. Here the CDR3 reads CASSTPTGGIDTQYF. The CDR3 nucleotides read TGTGCCAGCAGTACCCCAACGGGGGGAATAGATACGCAGTATTTT.

The chain couples TRBV2 to TRBJ1-4; no reliable D call. This CDR3 region has 14 residues. V shed 6 bases and J shed 3 bases, with 11 bases lying between them. Germline V gene lookup returns CDR1 SNHLY and CDR2 FYNNEI. CDR3 DNA sequence: TGTGCCAGCAGGCCTTGGGCCGCTAATGAAAAACTGTTTTTT. Translation gives CASRPWAANEKLFF.